The entry below gives a single T cell receptor (beta chain) sequence along with its context. Its target is not known. This sample stems from a study of T cell repertoires in cytomegalovirus infection. General observations from the study: Using cumulative public TCR beta family frequency, the authors identified those who carried CMV together with the relevant HLA.

TCRdb recomputed calls from the reads with MiXCR, one row per CDR3 protein. This repertoire shows approximately 170,000 distinct CDR3 sequences, roughly 15% found once; its top ten account for roughly 20%. Germline CDR1 reads SGHVS; CDR2 reads FQNEAQ. The CDR3 extends over 12 amino acids. The V gene lost 7 bases and the J gene lost 0 bases, with 6 bases spanning the gap. The rearrangement links TRBV7-8 to TRBJ1-2; no clear D gene. Sequencing was performed on CD8+ T cells from PBMCs. The receptor was isolated from a human donor in good health (CMV status not recorded). Some clones in this sample may be carry-over from other donors' samples. In nucleotides, the CDR3 is TGTGCCAGCACTAGCACTAACTATGGCTACACCTTC. Protein: CASTSTNYGYTF.